The rows below give T cell receptor beta chains drawn from one sample of a study of shared clonotypes between healthy human individuals. Generated by immunoSEQ multiplex PCR, the TCRdb table keeps only in-frame clones and is missing some. The profile shows under 600,000 clones, around 81% of them singletons. What was sequenced was PBMCs. These receptors were collected from a woman aged 40 to 50 in good health. Some clones in this sample may be carry-over from other donors' samples. Each CDR3 is given with its conserved first and last residue. Fields, in order: D gene, V gene, J gene, clone size, CDR3 protein, CDR3 DNA. D genes are given only for firm matches. Size tells how often a clone was seen (once, few, many) or the class of an expanded clone, and some rows leave it out.

d_gene: NA
v_gene: TRBV5-1
j_gene: TRBJ2-5
abundance: NA
CDR3aa: CASSLGTTGRQETQYF
CDR3nt: TGCGCCAGCAGCTTAGGAACCACAGGGAGGCAAGAGACCCAGTACTTC

d_gene: NA
v_gene: TRBV7-9
j_gene: TRBJ1-5
abundance: NA
CDR3aa: CASSGRTPPGNQPQHF
CDR3nt: TGTGCCAGCAGCGGACGGACACCTCCCGGCAATCAGCCCCAGCATTTT

d_gene: NA
v_gene: TRBV7-9
j_gene: TRBJ2-5
abundance: NA
CDR3aa: CASTVAGYETQYF
CDR3nt: TGTGCCAGCACCGTGGCGGGATATGAGACCCAGTACTTC

d_gene: TRBD2
v_gene: TRBV5-4
j_gene: TRBJ2-7
abundance: NA
CDR3aa: CASSLGGLAGAGEQYF
CDR3nt: TGTGCCAGCAGCTTGGGGGGACTAGCGGGAGCTGGCGAGCAGTACTTC

d_gene: NA
v_gene: TRBV6-5
j_gene: TRBJ1-1
abundance: NA
CDR3aa: CASSPGFSEAFF
CDR3nt: TGTGCCAGCAGCCCGGGATTCTCGGAAGCTTTCTTT

d_gene: NA
v_gene: TRBV29-1
j_gene: TRBJ2-1
abundance: NA
CDR3aa: CSVVRGFTYNEQFF
CDR3nt: TGCAGCGTTGTGCGGGGTTTTACCTACAATGAGCAGTTCTTC

d_gene: TRBD1
v_gene: TRBV30
j_gene: TRBJ2-5
abundance: NA
CDR3aa: CAWNRGTGGAKTQYF
CDR3nt: TGTGCCTGGAACCGCGGGACAGGGGGCGCGAAGACCCAGTACTTC

d_gene: NA
v_gene: TRBV19
j_gene: TRBJ2-2
abundance: NA
CDR3aa: CASSMGSIGELFF
CDR3nt: TGTGCCAGTAGTATGGGGTCAATCGGGGAGCTGTTTTTT

d_gene: NA
v_gene: TRBV6-4
j_gene: TRBJ2-3
abundance: many
CDR3aa: CASSVRAGTGDTQYF
CDR3nt: TGTGCCAGCAGTGTACGGGCGGGAACGGGAGATACGCAGTATTTT

d_gene: NA
v_gene: TRBV5-1
j_gene: TRBJ2-2
abundance: NA
CDR3aa: CASSVRPGLRNTGELFF
CDR3nt: TGCGCCAGCAGCGTGAGGCCGGGACTCCGGAACACCGGGGAGCTGTTTTTT

d_gene: TRBD2
v_gene: TRBV11-2
j_gene: TRBJ2-7
abundance: NA
CDR3aa: CASSSRTSGYEQYF
CDR3nt: TGTGCCAGCAGCTCCCGGACTAGCGGCTACGAGCAGTACTTC

d_gene: NA
v_gene: TRBV9
j_gene: TRBJ2-7
abundance: NA
CDR3aa: CASSAGPSYEQYF
CDR3nt: TGTGCCAGCAGCGCGGGGCCAAGCTACGAGCAGTACTTC

d_gene: NA
v_gene: TRBV6-1
j_gene: TRBJ1-5
abundance: NA
CDR3aa: CASSGGAGNQPQHF
CDR3nt: TGTGCCAGCAGTGGGGGGGCAGGCAATCAGCCCCAGCATTTT

d_gene: TRBD1
v_gene: TRBV7-9
j_gene: TRBJ1-1
abundance: NA
CDR3aa: CASSPGQGHTEAFF
CDR3nt: TGTGCCAGCAGCCCAGGACAGGGTCACACTGAAGCTTTCTTT

d_gene: TRBD2
v_gene: TRBV10-3
j_gene: TRBJ2-1
abundance: NA
CDR3aa: CAITAGGPNNEQFF
CDR3nt: TGTGCCATAACAGCGGGAGGGCCCAACAATGAGCAGTTCTTC

d_gene: NA
v_gene: TRBV29-1
j_gene: TRBJ1-2
abundance: NA
CDR3aa: CSGTGYDGYTF
CDR3nt: TGCAGCGGTACAGGGTACGATGGCTACACCTTC

d_gene: NA
v_gene: TRBV15
j_gene: TRBJ2-7
abundance: NA
CDR3aa: CATSRDLATLSYEQYF
CDR3nt: TGTGCCACCAGCAGAGATCTGGCGACTCTTTCCTACGAGCAGTACTTC

d_gene: NA
v_gene: TRBV7-2
j_gene: TRBJ2-5
abundance: NA
CDR3aa: CASSLAWIQETQYF
CDR3nt: TGTGCCAGCAGCTTAGCCTGGATCCAAGAGACCCAGTACTTC

d_gene: NA
v_gene: TRBV19
j_gene: TRBJ1-4
abundance: NA
CDR3aa: CASSMSNWRETEKLFF
CDR3nt: TGTGCCAGTAGTATGTCAAACTGGAGGGAAACTGAAAAACTGTTTTTT

d_gene: TRBD2
v_gene: TRBV6-1
j_gene: TRBJ2-5
abundance: NA
CDR3aa: CASSEGFSAGGAVETQYF
CDR3nt: TGTGCCAGCAGTGAAGGGTTCTCAGCGGGAGGCGCCGTGGAGACCCAGTACTTC

d_gene: TRBD1
v_gene: TRBV27
j_gene: TRBJ1-4
abundance: NA
CDR3aa: CASSDIQGRKIKGLFF
CDR3nt: TGTGCCAGCAGCGACATACAGGGGCGCAAAATAAAAGGACTGTTTTTT

d_gene: TRBD1
v_gene: TRBV7-9
j_gene: TRBJ2-1
abundance: NA
CDR3aa: CASSLGGQGVHEQFF
CDR3nt: TGTGCCAGCAGCTTAGGTGGACAGGGTGTGCATGAGCAGTTCTTC

d_gene: NA
v_gene: TRBV5-1
j_gene: TRBJ2-3
abundance: NA
CDR3aa: CASSLQGSDTQYF
CDR3nt: TGCGCCAGCAGCTTACAGGGTTCAGATACGCAGTATTTT

d_gene: NA
v_gene: TRBV19
j_gene: TRBJ1-6
abundance: NA
CDR3aa: CASTGQAYNSPLHF
CDR3nt: TGTGCCAGTACCGGACAAGCGTATAATTCACCCCTCCACTTT

d_gene: TRBD1
v_gene: TRBV18
j_gene: TRBJ2-3
abundance: NA
CDR3aa: CASSRDRGSTDTQYF
CDR3nt: TGTGCCAGCTCCCGGGACAGGGGTAGCACAGATACGCAGTATTTT

d_gene: NA
v_gene: TRBV5-1
j_gene: TRBJ2-7
abundance: NA
CDR3aa: CASSLVVGAYEQYF
CDR3nt: TGCGCCAGCAGCTTGGTGGTCGGAGCCTACGAGCAGTACTTC

d_gene: NA
v_gene: TRBV11-3
j_gene: TRBJ2-2
abundance: NA
CDR3aa: CASKGYGELFF
CDR3nt: TGTGCCAGCAAAGGTTACGGGGAGCTGTTTTTT

d_gene: NA
v_gene: TRBV15
j_gene: TRBJ2-1
abundance: once
CDR3aa: CATRQSVRSYNEQFF
CDR3nt: TGTGCCACCAGGCAAAGCGTACGCTCCTACAATGAGCAGTTCTTC

d_gene: TRBD1
v_gene: TRBV11-1
j_gene: TRBJ2-7
abundance: once
CDR3aa: CASSKQLPGQGTYEQYF
CDR3nt: TGTGCCAGCAGTAAACAACTTCCGGGACAGGGAACCTACGAGCAGTACTTC

d_gene: TRBD2
v_gene: TRBV28
j_gene: TRBJ2-1
abundance: few
CDR3aa: CASSFHTSGKTNEQFF
CDR3nt: TGTGCCAGCAGTTTCCACACTAGCGGGAAGACGAATGAGCAGTTCTTC

d_gene: NA
v_gene: TRBV2
j_gene: TRBJ1-1
abundance: NA
CDR3aa: CASSPSTANTEVFF
CDR3nt: TGTGCCAGCAGTCCATCGACAGCAAACACTGAAGTTTTCTTT

d_gene: TRBD1
v_gene: TRBV30
j_gene: TRBJ2-7
abundance: once
CDR3aa: CAWRAIQGVISYEQYF
CDR3nt: TGTGCCTGGAGGGCAATTCAGGGGGTTATCTCCTACGAGCAGTACTTC

d_gene: TRBD1
v_gene: TRBV10-3
j_gene: TRBJ1-2
abundance: once
CDR3aa: CAISEVPGGSYGYTF
CDR3nt: TGTGCCATCAGTGAAGTTCCAGGGGGCAGTTATGGCTACACCTTC

d_gene: NA
v_gene: TRBV6-6
j_gene: TRBJ2-3
abundance: NA
CDR3aa: CASSLGHLTDTQYF
CDR3nt: TGTGCCAGCAGTTTGGGACACCTCACAGATACGCAGTATTTT

d_gene: NA
v_gene: TRBV7-6
j_gene: TRBJ2-1
abundance: NA
CDR3aa: CASSLVGSPTNEQFF
CDR3nt: TGTGCCAGCAGCTTAGTGGGTAGTCCTACGAATGAGCAGTTCTTC

d_gene: NA
v_gene: TRBV7-9
j_gene: TRBJ2-4
abundance: NA
CDR3aa: CASSLATRAKNIQYF
CDR3nt: TGTGCCAGCAGCTTGGCGACTAGAGCCAAAAACATTCAGTACTTC

d_gene: TRBD2
v_gene: TRBV10-3
j_gene: TRBJ2-7
abundance: NA
CDR3aa: CAIKVGTSGYEQYF
CDR3nt: TGTGCCATCAAGGTCGGGACTAGCGGCTACGAGCAGTACTTC

d_gene: NA
v_gene: TRBV14
j_gene: TRBJ2-7
abundance: NA
CDR3aa: CASSHGVAWDF
CDR3nt: TGTGCCAGCAGCCACGGCGTAGCATGGGACTTC

d_gene: TRBD2
v_gene: TRBV7-9
j_gene: TRBJ2-7
abundance: few
CDR3aa: CASSLNLGWASGSSEQYF
CDR3nt: TGTGCCAGCAGCTTAAATCTTGGTTGGGCTAGCGGGAGTTCCGAGCAGTACTTC

d_gene: NA
v_gene: TRBV19
j_gene: TRBJ2-7
abundance: few
CDR3aa: CASSPGSYEQYF
CDR3nt: TGTGCCAGTAGTCCGGGCTCCTACGAGCAGTACTTC

d_gene: NA
v_gene: TRBV6-1
j_gene: TRBJ2-2
abundance: NA
CDR3aa: CASSQGLVGTGELFF
CDR3nt: TGTGCCAGCAGTCAGGGTTTGGTCGGGACCGGGGAGCTGTTTTTT

d_gene: TRBD1
v_gene: TRBV5-4
j_gene: TRBJ2-3
abundance: NA
CDR3aa: CASSGTQGGTDTQYF
CDR3nt: TGTGCCAGCAGCGGCACCCAGGGGGGCACAGATACGCAGTATTTT

d_gene: TRBD2
v_gene: TRBV10-3
j_gene: TRBJ2-1
abundance: NA
CDR3aa: CAISGGTSSYNEQFF
CDR3nt: TGTGCCATCAGTGGGGGGACTAGCTCCTACAATGAACAGTTCTTC

d_gene: NA
v_gene: TRBV29-1
j_gene: TRBJ2-7
abundance: NA
CDR3aa: CSVGGGTQYEQYF
CDR3nt: TGCAGCGTGGGGGGTGGGACACAATACGAGCAGTACTTC

d_gene: NA
v_gene: TRBV9
j_gene: TRBJ2-1
abundance: NA
CDR3aa: CASSLGGLSSYNEQFF
CDR3nt: TGTGCCAGCAGCCTCGGTGGGCTTAGCTCCTACAATGAGCAGTTCTTC

d_gene: NA
v_gene: TRBV9
j_gene: TRBJ2-2
abundance: once
CDR3aa: CASSVDYYGGELFF
CDR3nt: TGTGCCAGCAGCGTCGACTACTACGGCGGGGAGCTGTTTTTT

d_gene: NA
v_gene: TRBV19
j_gene: TRBJ2-1
abundance: NA
CDR3aa: CASSRNNEQFF
CDR3nt: TGTGCCAGTAGTAGGAACAATGAGCAGTTCTTC

d_gene: TRBD1
v_gene: TRBV28
j_gene: TRBJ2-7
abundance: NA
CDR3aa: CASSFAQGAVGYEQYF
CDR3nt: TGTGCCAGCAGTTTCGCTCAGGGGGCAGTCGGCTACGAGCAGTACTTC

d_gene: TRBD2
v_gene: TRBV12-5
j_gene: TRBJ2-1
abundance: NA
CDR3aa: CASGSGTSGAGQFF
CDR3nt: TGTGCTAGTGGTTCGGGGACTAGCGGCGCGGGACAGTTCTTC

d_gene: TRBD1
v_gene: TRBV7-9
j_gene: TRBJ2-1
abundance: NA
CDR3aa: CASSFRGTGDEQFF
CDR3nt: TGTGCCAGCAGCTTCAGGGGAACAGGGGATGAGCAGTTCTTC

d_gene: NA
v_gene: TRBV4-2
j_gene: TRBJ1-5
abundance: few
CDR3aa: CASSHTGPPLKPQHF
CDR3nt: TGTGCCAGCAGCCATACCGGGCCCCCTTTGAAGCCCCAGCATTTT

d_gene: NA
v_gene: TRBV28
j_gene: TRBJ2-1
abundance: NA
CDR3aa: CASSLGGANSHNEQFF
CDR3nt: TGTGCCAGCAGTTTAGGGGGGGCGAACTCCCACAATGAGCAGTTCTTC

d_gene: TRBD2
v_gene: TRBV15
j_gene: TRBJ2-7
abundance: NA
CDR3aa: CATSRGAGGYEQYF
CDR3nt: TGTGCCACCAGCAGAGGGGCGGGAGGGTACGAGCAGTACTTC

d_gene: NA
v_gene: TRBV10-3
j_gene: TRBJ2-5
abundance: NA
CDR3aa: CVISERRRIIVDETQYF
CDR3nt: TGTGTCATCAGTGAACGAAGACGGATAATCGTCGACGAGACCCAGTACTTC

d_gene: TRBD1
v_gene: TRBV11-1
j_gene: TRBJ2-2
abundance: NA
CDR3aa: CASSLTGGGDTGELFF
CDR3nt: TGTGCCAGCAGCCTTACAGGGGGCGGGGACACCGGGGAGCTGTTTTTT